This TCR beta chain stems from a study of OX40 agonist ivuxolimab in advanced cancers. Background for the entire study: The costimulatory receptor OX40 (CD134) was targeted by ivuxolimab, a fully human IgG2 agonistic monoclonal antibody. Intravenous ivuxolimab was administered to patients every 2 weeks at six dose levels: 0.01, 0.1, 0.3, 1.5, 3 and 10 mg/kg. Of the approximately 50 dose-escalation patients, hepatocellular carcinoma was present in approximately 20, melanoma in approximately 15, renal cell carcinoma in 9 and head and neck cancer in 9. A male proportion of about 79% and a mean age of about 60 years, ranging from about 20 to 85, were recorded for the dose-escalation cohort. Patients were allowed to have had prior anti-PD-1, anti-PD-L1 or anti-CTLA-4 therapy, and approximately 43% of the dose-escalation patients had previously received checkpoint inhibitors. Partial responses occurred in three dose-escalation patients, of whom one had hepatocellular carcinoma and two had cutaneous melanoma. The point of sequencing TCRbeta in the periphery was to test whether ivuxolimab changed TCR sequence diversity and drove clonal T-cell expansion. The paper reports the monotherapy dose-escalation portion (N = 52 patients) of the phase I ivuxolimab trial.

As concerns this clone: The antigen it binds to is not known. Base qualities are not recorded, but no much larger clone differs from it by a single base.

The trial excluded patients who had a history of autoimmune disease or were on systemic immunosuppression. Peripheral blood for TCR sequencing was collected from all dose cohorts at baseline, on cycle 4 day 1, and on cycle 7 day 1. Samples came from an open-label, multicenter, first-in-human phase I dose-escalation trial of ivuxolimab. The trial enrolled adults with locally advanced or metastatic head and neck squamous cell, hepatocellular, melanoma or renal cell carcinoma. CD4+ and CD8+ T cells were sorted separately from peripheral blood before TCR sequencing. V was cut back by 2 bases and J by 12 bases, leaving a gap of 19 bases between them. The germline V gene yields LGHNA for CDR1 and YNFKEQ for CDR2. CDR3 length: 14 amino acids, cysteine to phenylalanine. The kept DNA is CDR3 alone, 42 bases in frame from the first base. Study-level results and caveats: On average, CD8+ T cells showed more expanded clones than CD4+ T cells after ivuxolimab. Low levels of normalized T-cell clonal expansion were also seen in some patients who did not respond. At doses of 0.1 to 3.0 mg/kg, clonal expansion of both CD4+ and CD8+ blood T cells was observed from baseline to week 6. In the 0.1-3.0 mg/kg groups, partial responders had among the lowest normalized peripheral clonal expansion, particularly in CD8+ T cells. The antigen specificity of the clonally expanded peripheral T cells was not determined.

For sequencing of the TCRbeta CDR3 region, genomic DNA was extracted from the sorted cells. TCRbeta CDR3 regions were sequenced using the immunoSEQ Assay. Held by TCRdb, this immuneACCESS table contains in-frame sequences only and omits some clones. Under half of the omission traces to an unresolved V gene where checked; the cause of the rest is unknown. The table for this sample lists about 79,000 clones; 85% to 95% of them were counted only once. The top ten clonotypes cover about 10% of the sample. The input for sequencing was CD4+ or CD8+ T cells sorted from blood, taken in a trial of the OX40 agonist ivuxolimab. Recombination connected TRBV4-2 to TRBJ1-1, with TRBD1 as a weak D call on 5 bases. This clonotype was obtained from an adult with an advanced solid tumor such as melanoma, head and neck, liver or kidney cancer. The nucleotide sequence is TGTGCCAGCAGCCAACCCAGAGAGGGACGCGGGCCTTTCTTT. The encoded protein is CASSQPREGRGPFF.